The 28 T cell receptor beta chains in this list originate from one sample, sequenced in a study of blood T cells in healthy people across ages. Together with a sample-barcoded 5' primer, a J-beta primer mix was included in a second PCR lasting roughly 6 to 12 cycles. MiXCR was run by TCRdb on the 5' RACE reads, yielding one entry per CDR3 protein. The sample lists more than 1,400,000 distinct CDR3 sequences, approximately 38% seen once, with approximately 7.9% in the top ten. Sequenced material: blood. The source of these receptors is a woman aged 18-29 years in good health.

This clonotype was recorded a few times. The chain carries TRBV15 and TRBJ2-7; TRBD1 matches 9 bases. The CDR3 runs to 15 residues. Germline V CDR1 and CDR2: LNHNV, YYDKDF (reference sequence). Trimming removed 5 bases from V and 3 bases from J; junction bases left unmatched: 8. The CDR3 loop reads CATSRDRGFIYEQYF. Here the CDR3 DNA reads TGTGCCACCAGCCGCGACAGGGGGTTTATCTACGAGCAGTACTTC.

This clonotype was counted only a few times. The chain carries TRBV10-3 and TRBJ2-3; maybe TRBD2 (5 bases). From germline, CDR1 is ENHRY and CDR2 SYGVKD. The CDR3 covers 13 residues. Trimming cost V 10 bases and J 6 bases, with 17 bases left between them. CDR3: CATKGSPSDTQYF. CDR3 in DNA: TGTGCCACCAAAGGGAGCCCCTCGGATACGCAGTATTTT.

The rearrangement joins TRBV2 to TRBJ2-1; D is unclear. The J call may be incorrect, as the DNA end agrees better with TRBJ2-7. The CDR3 has 11 residues. The V gene's germline CDR1 is SNHLY and CDR2 FYNNEI. CDR3 coding DNA: TGTGCCAGCAGATTTCACAATGAGCAGTACTTC. Its translation is CASRFHNEQYF.

The chain is built from TRBV29-1 and TRBJ2-7; TRBD2 agrees at 10 bases. Germline lookup yields CDR1 SQVTM and CDR2 ANQGSEA. After removal of 1 base from V and 5 bases from J, the junction contained 11 bases not matched to a gene. There are 16 residues in the CDR3. CDR3 protein: CSVEVGGGLARDEQYF. The DNA of the CDR3 is TGCAGCGTTGAAGTAGGGGGGGGACTAGCGAGGGACGAGCAGTACTTC.

The chain links TRBV28 to TRBJ1-1; a possible D gene is TRBD1 (5 bases). Germline V gene sequence: CDR1 MDHEN, CDR2 SYDVKM. V lost 6 bases and J 6 bases, leaving 14 bases between the germline ends. This CDR3 is built from 13 residues. The chain's CDR3 is CASSPRTIAEAFF. CDR3 sequence (DNA): TGTGCCAGCAGCCCTCGGACAATCGCTGAAGCTTTCTTT.

The sample holds a few counts of this clonotype. The chain carries TRBV29-1 and TRBJ2-1, with D tentatively TRBD2 (6 bases). CDR1 and CDR2 (germline): SQVTM, ANQGSEA. CDR3 length: 12 residues. CDR3 in amino acids: CGGKSTTNEQFF. The CDR3 nucleotides are TGCGGGGGGAAAAGCACTACCAATGAGCAGTTCTTC.

This chain connects TRBV2 to TRBJ1-1; TRBD1 agrees at 7 bases. This CDR3 has 12 residues. Germline CDR1 reads SNHLY; CDR2 reads FYNNEI. The trim removed 5 bases at V and 11 bases at J, leaving 8 bases unmatched. CDR3 DNA: TGTGCCAGCAGTAGACAGGGAATCGGGGCTTTCTTT. It is translated as CASSRQGIGAFF.

J is TRBJ2-1 and V is TRBV20-1, with 7 positions matching TRBD1. The V gene end was trimmed by 2 bases and the J gene end by 7 bases; junction bases not matched to a gene: 8. CDR1 and CDR2 (germline): DFQATT, SNEGSKA (reference sequence). CDR3 length: 14 residues. The CDR3 sequence is CSARIEGAWNEQFF. The CDR3, as DNA: TGCAGTGCTAGAATAGAGGGGGCCTGGAATGAGCAGTTCTTC.

This clonotype was counted ten times or more. The CDR3 is CATSRVGQYNEQFF. The CDR3 region has the DNA TGTGCCACCAGCAGAGTCGGACAGTACAATGAGCAGTTCTTC. This sequence joins TRBV15 and TRBJ2-1, with D perhaps matching TRBD1 (6 bases). Germline loops: CDR1 LNHNV, CDR2 YYDKDF (reference sequence). Trimming removed 1 base from V and 4 bases from J, with 8 bases in between. CDR3 length equals 14 residues.

The CDR3 nucleotides read TGCAGCGCGAGTTCCGGGGTCTTAGCGTATGACACTGAAGCTTTCTTT. This codes for CSASSGVLAYDTEAFF. This rearrangement joins TRBV29-1 to TRBJ1-1; D gene unclear. Germline V gene data show CDR1 as SQVTM and CDR2 as ANQGSEA. The CDR3 spans 16 residues. Trimming took off 7 bases at V and 3 bases at J, with 24 bases between the two ends.

V is TRBV5-1 and J is TRBJ1-5; TRBD1 agrees at 7 bases. V was clipped by 0 bases and J by 6 bases; unmatched bases: 6. CDR3 length equals 15 residues. The germline V gene has CDR1 SGHRS and CDR2 YFSETQ. The CDR3 reads CASSLGDSLVQPQHF. The DNA of the CDR3 is TGCGCCAGCAGCTTGGGGGACAGCCTGGTTCAGCCCCAGCATTTT.

J is TRBJ2-5 and V is TRBV4-2; D gene unclear. V was trimmed by 1 base and J by 4 bases, leaving 13 bases between them. CDR1 and CDR2 (germline): LGHNA, YNFKEQ. The CDR3 totals 15 residues. The CDR3: CASSQGTPGRETQYF. CDR3 bases: TGTGCCAGCAGCCAAGGGACCCCCGGAAGAGAGACCCAGTACTTC.

The V gene is TRBV12-3 or TRBV12-4, the J gene TRBJ2-3; a weak D match, TRBD1 (7 bases). V gave up 5 bases and J gave up 8 bases, with 17 bases separating them. The CDR3 has 14 residues. The CDR3 is CASSRGTVYSTQYF. The CDR3 bases are TGTGCCAGCAGTCGCGGGACAGTTTACTCTACGCAGTATTTT.

This clonotype was counted between two and nine times. The J gene is TRBJ2-1, the V gene TRBV10-3, with TRBD2 as a possible D gene (6 bases). This CDR3 is built from 15 residues. Per the germline V gene, CDR1 is ENHRY and CDR2 is SYGVKD. The V gene lost 3 bases and the J gene lost 4 bases, with 13 bases spanning the gap. The CDR3 spells CAISDSGPEYNEQFF. Here the CDR3 DNA reads TGTGCCATCAGTGATAGCGGCCCTGAATACAATGAGCAGTTCTTC.

This clonotype was counted between two and nine times. The gene calls are TRBV25-1 and TRBJ2-1, with D hard to call. The germline V gene has CDR1 MGHDK and CDR2 SYGVNS. This CDR3 is built from 10 residues. V shed 7 bases and J shed 8 bases, with 6 bases lying between them. CDR3 sequence reads: CASKSHEQFF. The DNA of the CDR3 is TGTGCCAGCAAATCTCATGAGCAGTTCTTC.

This clonotype has a handful of counts. This chain's CDR3 is CASSSRTSGGDTDTQYF. In DNA, the CDR3 is TGTGCCAGCAGCTCCCGGACTAGCGGGGGGGACACAGATACGCAGTATTTT. The V gene is TRBV4-2, the J gene TRBJ2-3, with 15 bases that match TRBD2. From germline, CDR1 is LGHNA and CDR2 YNFKEQ. V lost 5 bases, J lost 2 bases, and 5 bases stayed unmatched. The CDR3 runs 17 residues.

The rearrangement joins TRBV28 to TRBJ1-2; no clear D gene. V gave up 3 bases and J gave up 4 bases, with 9 bases separating them. The V gene's germline CDR1 is MDHEN and CDR2 SYDVKM. The CDR3 consists of 13 residues. CDR3 sequence (DNA): TGTGCCAGCAGTTTGAGCGCAGCCTATGGCTACACCTTC. It yields the protein CASSLSAAYGYTF.

The chain joins TRBV10-2 to TRBJ2-5, with 7 bases fitting TRBD1. Germline trimming cut 4 bases from V and 5 bases from J; bases unmatched to any gene: 4. The CDR3 sequence is 13 residues long. Germline assignment: CDR1 WSHSY and CDR2 SAAADI. The CDR3 here is CASSAQGKETQYF. In DNA, the CDR3 is TGCGCCAGCAGTGCACAGGGGAAGGAGACCCAGTACTTC.

The chain employs TRBV7-2 and TRBJ2-3; 9 bases are shared with TRBD1. Germline-derived CDR1 and CDR2 are SGHTA and FQGNSA. Trimming at V came to 2 bases and at J to 3 bases, leaving 15 bases not matched to a gene. The CDR3 totals 19 residues. CDR3 DNA sequence: TGTGCCAGCAGCTTAACCCCCCGTACAGGGGGCGCTGGAACAGATACGCAGTATTTT. Translated, it gives CASSLTPRTGGAGTDTQYF.

This clonotype occurred once. This chain links TRBV5-1 with TRBJ1-1, with D hard to call. Germline V CDR1 and CDR2: SGHRS, YFSETQ. This CDR3 is built from 12 residues. V gave up 5 bases and J gave up 6 bases, with 11 bases separating them. In DNA, the CDR3 is TGCGCCAGCAGAGATCTGGAGGCTGAAGCTTTCTTT. Its translation: CASRDLEAEAFF. The whole variable domain, remainder taken from reference TRBV5-1 and TRBJ1-1, is KAGVTQTPRYLIKTRGQQVTLSCSPISGHRSVSWYQQTPGQGLQFLFEYFSETQRNKGNFPGRFSGRQFSNSRSEMNVSTLELGDSALYLCASRDLEAEAFFGQGTRLTVV.

V and J are TRBV4-1 and TRBJ2-4; weak D call: TRBD2 (6 bases). This CDR3 region has 17 residues. V was cut by 3 bases and J by 3 bases, with 18 bases left in between. CDR1 is MGHRA, CDR2 YSYEKL, per germline. The CDR3 is CASSQGGGRLDKNIQYF. The CDR3 DNA reads as TGCGCCAGCAGCCAGGGGGGTGGGAGGCTAGACAAAAACATTCAGTACTTC.

The V gene is TRBV7-2, the J gene TRBJ1-2, with 12 positions matching TRBD1. Germline loops: CDR1 SGHTA, CDR2 FQGNSA. The V gene end was trimmed by 7 bases and the J gene end by 5 bases; junction bases not matched to a gene: 8. The CDR3 covers 15 residues. CDR3 protein: CASTEGQGASYGYTF. CDR3 DNA: TGTGCCAGCACCGAGGGACAGGGGGCCTCTTATGGCTACACCTTC. Drawing the rest from reference TRBV7-2 and TRBJ1-2, the complete variable domain is GAGVSQSPSNKVTEKGKDVELRCDPISGHTALYWYRQSLGQGLEFLIYFQGNSAPDKSGLPSDRFSAERTGGSVSTLTIQRTQQEDSAVYLCASTEGQGASYGYTFGSGTRLTVV.

This clonotype was seen a single time. As the CDR3 is not closed by the conserved phenylalanine or tryptophan, this likely results from a read error. The chain recombines TRBV10-3 with TRBJ2-1, with TRBD2 as a possible D gene (6 bases). Germline V gives CDR1 ENHRY, CDR2 SYGVKD. This CDR3 contains 12 residues. Deletions cut 6 bases from V and 8 bases from J, with 11 bases between. The CDR3 spells CAISGTGDEQFI. The CDR3 nucleotides are TGTGCCATCAGCGGGACGGGGGATGAGCAGTTCATC.

The chain links TRBV6-5 to TRBJ2-7; D assignment may be TRBD1 or TRBD2 (5 bases each). Trimming left V 2 bases short and J 3 bases short, with 11 bases between. The germline gives CDR1 MNHEY, CDR2 SVGAGI. CDR3 length: 14 residues. The CDR3 DNA sequence: TGTGCCAGCAGTTACGCCGGGGCCGGCTACGAGCAGTACTTC. Translated: CASSYAGAGYEQYF.

This chain connects TRBV14 to TRBJ2-2; D is uncertain. Germline assignment: CDR1 SGHDN and CDR2 FVKESK. There are 14 residues in the CDR3. The V end lost 0 bases, the J end lost 4 bases, and 6 bases lay between the germline ends. CDR3: CASSQDLSTGELFF. CDR3 in DNA: TGTGCCAGCAGCCAAGATCTAAGCACCGGGGAGCTGTTTTTT.

The V gene is TRBV28, the J gene TRBJ2-4; no reliable D call. Germline V gene data show CDR1 as MDHEN and CDR2 as SYDVKM. The CDR3 has 11 residues. V dropped 2 bases and J dropped 13 bases, with 9 bases sitting between them. This chain's CDR3 is CASSLRYVQYF. The DNA of the CDR3 is TGTGCCAGCAGTTTACGTTACGTGCAGTACTTC.

The gene calls are TRBV20-1 and TRBJ2-3, with 7 bases that match TRBD2. This CDR3 spans 15 amino acids. CDR1 and CDR2 from the germline V gene are DFQATT and SNEGSKA (reference sequence). V trimming: 0 bases; J trimming: 4 bases; junction bases outside the gene matches: 7. The CDR3 DNA is TGCAGTGCTAGAGATGGAAGCGGGGTTTCAGATACGCAGTATTTT. It encodes CSARDGSGVSDTQYF.

On this clonotype: A clone one base away is much larger, so this may be a read error. The J gene is TRBJ2-7, the V gene TRBV5-1; weak D call: TRBD2 (6 bases). CDR3 length: 14 residues. V was cut by 5 bases and J by 7 bases, with 19 bases left in between. The V gene's germline CDR1 is SGHRS and CDR2 YFSETQ. The CDR3 is CASRRDLSYNEQYF. The CDR3 DNA is TGCGCCAGCAGGCGGGACCTCTCCTACAATGAGCAGTACTTC.